The source of this TCR beta chain is a study of T cells in localized non-small cell lung cancer (dated by TCRdb to 2020 to 2022). Background on the whole study: T cell repertoires of some 240 early-stage NSCLC patients were analyzed, with tumors being compared against uninvolved tumor-adjacent lungs. The cohort consisted of around 250 treatment-naive NSCLC patients whose localized lung tumors had been resected. The mean age of the NSCLC patients was around 67 years, with 120 to 150 men and around 100 women.

A single count supports this clone. Its antigen has not been determined. Base qualities are not provided; no much larger clone lies one nucleotide away. The immunoSEQ Assay was used to sequence TCR beta CDR3 regions from DNA. From the authors' description of their analysis: T cell density was computed as TCR beta template counts normalized to usable DNA estimated by amplifying housekeeping genes. Richness was estimated with the preseqR package, extrapolating to 400,000 templates for PBMC samples and 120,000 templates for tissue samples. Clonality was calculated as one minus Pielou's evenness. Tissue-enriched TCRs were identified through differential abundance testing performed on productive amino-acid clonotypes, with a minimum total count of 5 and an alpha of 0.1. The Jaccard Index and the Morisita Overlap Index were used to quantify repertoire overlap between compartments. GLIPH grouped TCR beta CDR3s together with public tetramer-defined viral CDR3s, and a viral motif had to include at least three viral sequences and show V-gene enrichment. The table comes from immuneACCESS by way of TCRdb, which keeps in-frame sequences with V and J called. Part of the clones is missing from these tables; in studies checked, under half for an unresolved V gene and the rest for unknown reasons. D and trimming were read from the DNA, whereas the V and J calls and clone size are those reported in that table. The sample table records 40,000 to 50,000 clones; 88% of these occur just once. The biggest ten clones account for roughly 2.6% of the sample.

At diagnosis, peripheral blood, uninvolved tumor-adjacent lung and tumor were collected and stored as a combination of fresh-frozen and FFPE material. For TCR repertoire profiling, blood samples were analyzed as peripheral blood mononuclear cells. General study outcomes and caveats: Uninvolved tumor-adjacent lung showed the highest T cell clonality, higher than tumor, which suggests more focused antigenic responses in the uninvolved tumor-adjacent lung. Since the design was exploratory, TCR variables were selected using unadjusted p-values with no false-discovery rate correction. A median of around 50 of the top 100 tumor clones were detected in paired uninvolved adjacent lung, and approximately 28 of these tumor clones were also found among the top 100 clones of the paired uninvolved adjacent lung. Because multi-region tumor sequencing was not performed, intratumor heterogeneity could not be ruled out. Longer overall survival was associated with higher T cell density in blood, whereas shorter survival was associated with higher clonality in adjacent lung.

V and J are truncated by 0 bases and 5 bases respectively, leaving an intervening sequence of 7 bases. The CDR3 contains 13 residues, cysteine and phenylalanine counted. Only the CDR3 part of the read is kept: 39 bases, read in frame from the first base. Sequences WNHNN (CDR1) and SYGVQD (CDR2) are obtained from the germline V gene (reference sequence). The chain was built from TRBV10-1 and TRBJ1-1; the D gene cannot be named for sure. This receptor was obtained from an older female donor with stage I squamous cell lung carcinoma. Sequencing was performed on peripheral blood, taken before any cancer treatment. The CDR3 sequence is CASSESWETEAFF. The DNA reads TGCGCCAGCAGTGAGTCGTGGGAAACTGAAGCTTTCTTT.